The 26 T cell receptor beta chains below all came from one sample that was sequenced in a study of shared clonotypes between healthy human individuals. CD45RO-negative cells were positively selected for CCR7, leaving out terminally differentiated effector memory CD45RA+ cells. TCRdb keeps only in-frame clones here, not all; method: immunoSEQ multiplex PCR. This table holds around 2,000,000 clones, 85% to 95% found once. The source material was naive CD8+ T cells from PBMCs. Receptors were obtained from a man younger than 35 in good health. Some clones in this sample may be carry-over from other donors' samples.

This sequence joins TRBV7-2 and TRBJ2-1; 7 positions match TRBD1. The CDR3 extends over 15 amino acids. The germline CDR1 and CDR2 sequences are SGHTA and FQGNSA. V shed 2 bases and J 5 bases; nucleotides not matched to a gene: 6. CDR3 DNA sequence: TGTGCCAGCAGCTTACCGACCGACAGGGACAATGAGCAGTTCTTC. Its translation is CASSLPTDRDNEQFF.

V is TRBV27 and J is TRBJ2-7, with 7 positions matching TRBD2. In germline, CDR1 is MNHEY, CDR2 SMNVEV (reference sequence). With 5 bases clipped from V and 2 bases from J, the junction kept 12 bases outside the gene matches. The CDR3 is 16 residues long. The CDR3 spells CASSNSLGGRAYEQYF. As DNA, the CDR3 is TGTGCCAGCAGTAACAGCCTTGGCGGGAGAGCCTACGAGCAGTACTTC.

The chain joins TRBV29-1 to TRBJ2-7; 9 bases line up with TRBD1. CDR3 length: 16 residues. The germline gives CDR1 SQVTM, CDR2 ANQGSEA. The junction had 13 bases not matched to a gene; V was cut back by 4 bases and J by 3 bases. CDR3 protein: CSVGVATGGRRYEQYF. CDR3 coding DNA: TGCAGCGTTGGAGTGGCGACAGGGGGAAGACGCTACGAGCAGTACTTC.

A remark on this clone: Other nucleotide sequences from this sample produce the same CDR3. The chain carries TRBV9 and TRBJ2-5, with TRBD1 as a possible D gene (6 bases). The germline gives CDR1 SGDLS, CDR2 YYNGEE. The CDR3 consists of 14 residues. With 4 bases removed from V and 0 bases from J, the gap between germline ends came to 10 bases. The CDR3 DNA follows: TGTGCCAGCAGCTCAAGACAGGACCAAGAGACCCAGTACTTC. Protein sequence: CASSSRQDQETQYF.

The V gene is TRBV4-1, the J gene TRBJ2-7; 12 positions match TRBD2. V lost 1 base and J lost 6; bases outside the gene matches: 1. This CDR3 comprises 14 residues. In germline, CDR1 is MGHRA, CDR2 YSYEKL. CDR3 region: CASSQVGLAGEQYF. CDR3 DNA sequence: TGCGCCAGCAGCCAAGTGGGACTAGCGGGCGAGCAGTACTTC.

The J gene is TRBJ1-6, the V gene TRBV4-2; unclear D gene. V was shortened by 4 bases and J by 2 bases, with 9 bases between the two germline ends. CDR1 LGHNA and CDR2 YNFKEQ come from the germline V gene. The CDR3 loop spans 15 amino acids. The CDR3 DNA is TGTGCCAGCAGCCCGACCTCAGCCTATAATTCACCCCTCCACTTT. Its protein is CASSPTSAYNSPLHF.

The gene calls are TRBV5-6 and TRBJ2-1, with D unresolved. The germline gives CDR1 SGHDT, CDR2 YYEEEE. V lost 0 bases to trimming and J lost 9 bases, with 7 bases between them. The CDR3 covers 12 residues. CDR3 nucleotide sequence: TGTGCCAGCAGCTTGGGGAATGGTGAGCAGTTCTTC. Protein product: CASSLGNGEQFF.

In regard to this clone: Other DNA sequences of this sample code for an identical CDR3. The chain has TRBV7-9 and TRBJ2-2; no clear D. The CDR3 has 13 amino acids. The V end lost 5 bases, the J end lost 6 bases, and 10 bases lay between the germline ends. The germline CDR1 and CDR2 sequences are SEHNR and FQNEAQ (reference sequence). CDR3 protein: CASSPNLPGELFF. CDR3 nucleotide sequence: TGTGCCAGCAGCCCTAACTTACCCGGGGAGCTGTTTTTT.

CDR3 DNA sequence: TGTGCCATCAGTGAGTCTGGGACAGGGCCCAAGGGAGGCTACACCTTC. As protein: CAISESGTGPKGGYTF. V usage is TRBV10-3 and J usage is TRBJ1-2; 9 positions agree with TRBD1. CDR3 length: 16 residues. Germline CDR1 and CDR2: ENHRY and SYGVKD. The V and J ends lost 0 bases and 8 bases, in that order; junction bases with no gene match: 10.

This clone was seen once. Written as DNA, the CDR3 is TGCGCCAGCAGCCATAGCGCAGATACGCAGTATTTT. Encoded protein: CASSHSADTQYF. This chain links TRBV4-1 with TRBJ2-3; possible D gene TRBD2, 5 bases. Trimming removed 3 bases from V and 4 bases from J, with 5 bases in between. The CDR3 has 12 amino acids. CDR1 is MGHRA, CDR2 YSYEKL, per germline.

This sequence joins TRBV28 and TRBJ2-5; unclear D gene. The tail of the sequence fits TRBJ2-7 better, so the J call may be wrong. CDR1 and CDR2 (germline): MDHEN, SYDVKM. The CDR3 contains 11 residues. In DNA form, the CDR3 reads TGTGCCAGCAGTCCGAACTACGAGCAGTACTTC. Protein sequence: CASSPNYEQYF.

J is TRBJ2-7 and V is TRBV4-3; D may be TRBD2 (6 bases). CDR3 size: 15 residues. The V gene's germline CDR1 is LGHNA and CDR2 YSLEER. The V and J ends lost 0 bases and 6 bases respectively, with 15 bases between them. CDR3 sequence (DNA): TGCGCCAGCAGCCAAGATAGCGGCCGTTTGGGCGAGCAGTACTTC. Its translation is CASSQDSGRLGEQYF.

This chain connects TRBV5-4 to TRBJ2-2; a weak D match, TRBD1 (5 bases). Trimming removed 7 bases from V and 0 bases from J, with 16 bases in between. Germline V lookup: CDR1 SGHNT, CDR2 YYREEE (reference sequence). The length of the CDR3 is 16 residues. CDR3 residues: CASQDIENSNTGELFF. The DNA of the CDR3 is TGTGCCAGCCAGGACATCGAGAATTCGAACACCGGGGAGCTGTTTTTT.

V gene TRBV11-2 combines with J gene TRBJ2-7, with a tentative D call TRBD1 (5 bases). Per the germline V gene, CDR1 is SGHAT and CDR2 is FQNNGV. V dropped 3 bases and J dropped 5 bases, with 14 bases sitting between them. The CDR3 has 14 amino acids. CDR3 in amino acids: CASSFRQGVNEQYF. The CDR3 region has the DNA TGTGCCAGCAGCTTTAGGCAGGGCGTGAACGAGCAGTACTTC.

The chain carries TRBV18 and TRBJ2-1, with 8 bases that match TRBD2. This CDR3 is built from 17 residues. The V gene's germline CDR1 is KGHSH and CDR2 LQKENI. J was trimmed by 2 bases and V by 5 bases; bases with no gene match: 11. The CDR3 DNA reads as TGTGCCAGCTCATCACGAACGGGACTAGGGCCCTACAATGAGCAGTTCTTC. Protein product: CASSSRTGLGPYNEQFF. The full variable domain, with the rest looked up from reference TRBV18 and TRBJ2-1, is NAGVMQNPRHLVRRRGQEARLRCSPMKGHSHVYWYRQLPEEGLKFMVYLQKENIIDESGMPKERFSAEFPKEGPSILRIQQVVRGDSAAYFCASSSRTGLGPYNEQFFGPGTRLTVL.

On this clone: The same CDR3 arises from other DNA sequences in this sample as well. V gene TRBV27 combines with J gene TRBJ2-1; 9 bases match TRBD2. The CDR3 spans 15 residues. The J segment lost 0 bases and the V segment lost 5 bases, leaving 2 bases of the junction unmatched. Germline-derived CDR1 and CDR2 are MNHEY and SMNVEV (reference sequence). CDR3 amino acids: CASSLTSGSYNEQFF. The CDR3, as DNA: TGTGCCAGCAGTCTGACTAGCGGCTCCTACAATGAGCAGTTCTTC.

This clone came up once. This rearrangement joins TRBV5-1 to TRBJ2-2, with 8 bases identical to TRBD1. Trimming took 6 bases from V and 12 from J; bases not matched to a gene: 13. The CDR3 runs 14 residues. The germline V gene has CDR1 SGHRS and CDR2 YFSETQ. CDR3 amino acids: CASNDQTGEEKLFF. The CDR3 nucleotides read TGCGCCAGCAACGACCAGACAGGGGAGGAGAAGCTGTTTTTT.

The chain has TRBV10-1 and TRBJ1-1; D is unclear. The CDR3 length is 13 residues. Per germline, CDR1 WNHNN and CDR2 SYGVQD (reference sequence). With 8 bases removed from V and 5 bases from J, the gap between germline ends came to 15 bases. In DNA form, the CDR3 reads TGCGCCAGCCGAGAGACTGACCGGACTGAAGCTTTCTTT. Its protein is CASRETDRTEAFF.

The chain has TRBV27 and TRBJ2-7; D call uncertain. CDR3 size: 14 residues. In germline, CDR1 is MNHEY, CDR2 SMNVEV (reference sequence). The V gene lost 0 bases and the J gene lost 3 bases, with 9 bases spanning the gap. The CDR3 loop is CASSLSWVGYEQYF. DNA of the CDR3: TGTGCCAGCAGTTTATCGTGGGTTGGCTACGAGCAGTACTTC.

This clone occurred once. The CDR3 region has the DNA TGTGCCAGCAGTCCCGGACAGAAAGTTAACTATGGCTACACCTTC. Translating gives CASSPGQKVNYGYTF. The J gene is TRBJ1-2, the V gene TRBV28; TRBD1 might be the D (6 bases). Trimming took 5 bases from V and 1 from J, leaving 14 bases between them. Germline V gene data show CDR1 as MDHEN and CDR2 as SYDVKM. The CDR3 has 15 amino acids.

This chain connects TRBV11-2 to TRBJ1-1; TRBD1 matches at 7 bases. Germline V lookup: CDR1 SGHAT, CDR2 FQNNGV. Losses at the gene ends were 3 bases for V and 4 bases for J; bases not matched to a gene: 8. The CDR3 contains 15 residues. CDR3 protein: CASSLIQGRVTEAFF. The DNA for the CDR3 is TGTGCCAGCAGCTTGATACAGGGGCGGGTCACTGAAGCTTTCTTT.

The chain joins TRBV7-9 to TRBJ2-5; D may be TRBD2 (7 bases). Trimming cost V 5 bases and J 5 bases, with 21 bases left between them. Germline V gene lookup returns CDR1 SEHNR and CDR2 FQNEAQ (reference sequence). The CDR3 has 16 amino acids. The CDR3 is CASSLPGGRAWETQYF. The CDR3 nucleotides are TGTGCCAGCAGCCTCCCGGGGGGCAGGGCTTGGGAGACCCAGTACTTC.

V usage is TRBV9 and J usage is TRBJ1-2; D remains ambiguous. This CDR3 contains 15 residues. The germline V gene has CDR1 SGDLS and CDR2 YYNGEE. The V end was cut by 0 bases, the J end by 6 bases, with 15 bases between. The CDR3 nucleotides are TGTGCCAGCAGCGTAGTCGTCCCGGGTGGGAATGGCTACACCTTC. As protein: CASSVVVPGGNGYTF.

The V and J genes are TRBV11-2 and TRBJ2-5, with TRBD2 matching over 14 bases. Germline V gene sequence: CDR1 SGHAT, CDR2 FQNNGV. Trimming removed 4 bases from V and 2 bases from J; junction bases left unmatched: 3. This CDR3 contains 16 residues. The CDR3 DNA follows: TGTGCCAGCAGCTCCCGGACTAGCGGGAGGCAAGAGACCCAGTACTTC. It translates to CASSSRTSGRQETQYF.

This chain uses TRBV9 with TRBJ2-6, with D possibly TRBD1 on 5 matching bases. Germline assignment: CDR1 SGDLS and CDR2 YYNGEE. V shed 2 bases and J shed 0 bases, with 15 bases lying between them. The CDR3 is made up of 18 amino acids. The CDR3: CASSVFQGPLSGANVLTF. The CDR3 DNA is TGTGCCAGCAGCGTTTTTCAGGGCCCCCTCTCTGGGGCCAACGTCCTGACTTTC.

V is TRBV19 and J is TRBJ1-3; perhaps TRBD1 as D (5 bases). CDR1 LNHDA and CDR2 SQIVND come from the germline V gene (reference sequence). This CDR3 spans 12 amino acids. V lost 7 bases to trimming and J lost 2 bases, with 6 bases between them. CDR3 DNA: TGTGCCAGTACAGGGACTGGAAACACCATATATTTT. Residues: CASTGTGNTIYF.